Here is one T cell receptor (beta chain) with its context. The protocol was immunoSEQ multiplex PCR, while the TCRdb copy is restricted to in-frame clones and leaves out a portion. Here the sample spans 200,000 to 300,000 clones, around four fifths being singletons. These data belong to a study of blood T cell repertoires in COVID-19. Study-level information: Specimens from acute and convalescent COVID-19 originated in the United States, Italy and Spain. PBMCs, B-cell-depleted T cells, or T cells were the source of the cDNA or gDNA that made up the material.

This sequence was found in an elderly woman with acute or convalescent COVID-19. Sequences were obtained from peripheral blood.

CDR3: CASSQLAKTANTGELFF. The CDR3, as DNA: TGTGCCAGCAGCCAACTTGCTAAGACAGCGAACACCGGGGAGCTGTTTTTT. The chain couples TRBV3-1 (or the pseudogene TRBV3-2) to TRBJ2-2, with D perhaps TRBD1 (5 bases). Germline V gene lookup returns CDR1 LGHDT and CDR2 YNNKEL (reference sequence). This CDR3 is built from 17 residues. V shed 2 bases and J shed 0 bases, with 13 bases lying between them.